A selection of T cell receptor beta chains follows, all from one sample in a study of blood T cell repertoires in COVID-19. TCRdb's copy holds only in-frame clones and misses some; the assay was immunoSEQ multiplex PCR. The sample gives 350,000 to 500,000 clones, 88% of which show up once; less than 1.5% is in the top ten. The sample comprised PBMCs or T cells enriched from blood (not recorded which). These receptors were taken from a woman under 30 who had been exposed to COVID-19. Each CDR3 is given with its conserved first and last residue. The order of the fields is J gene, V gene, CDR3 protein.

J: TRBJ2-2
V: TRBV10-3
CDR3: CAISESNGQLNTGELFF

J: TRBJ2-7
V: TRBV11-2
CDR3: CASRGQGYEQYF

J: TRBJ2-2
V: TRBV19
CDR3: CASSITRGRTGELFF

J: TRBJ2-4
V: TRBV29-1
CDR3: CSVAPSGGGNIQYF

J: TRBJ2-2
V: TRBV9
CDR3: CASRTGQVNTGELFF

J: TRBJ2-6
V: TRBV13
CDR3: CASSFRVSRELTLGANVLTF

J: TRBJ1-2
V: TRBV7-9
CDR3: CASSPPLRGLDSYGYTF

J: TRBJ2-3
V: TRBV4-2
CDR3: CASSQDPETDTQYF

J: TRBJ1-6
V: TRBV6-5
CDR3: CASMADYNSPLHF

J: TRBJ1-2
V: TRBV3-1/TRBV3-2
CDR3: CASSDRGWGYTF

J: TRBJ1-1
V: TRBV2
CDR3: CASSGELNTEAFF

J: TRBJ1-5
V: TRBV18
CDR3: CASSPLDSSNQPQHF

J: TRBJ1-6
V: TRBV15
CDR3: CATSSQGSNSPLHF

J: TRBJ2-3
V: TRBV6-5
CDR3: CASSYDRGNTQYF

J: TRBJ2-1
V: TRBV5-6
CDR3: CASSWEGLGRDEQFF

J: TRBJ1-5
V: TRBV4-2
CDR3: CASSRVYGGNQPQHF

J: TRBJ1-2
V: TRBV29-1
CDR3: CSVVGPSPEFDYGYTF

J: TRBJ1-5
V: TRBV15
CDR3: CATSDRTGKYGSQPQHF

J: TRBJ2-7
V: TRBV11-2
CDR3: CASSPGAGNYEQYF

J: TRBJ2-7
V: TRBV7-3
CDR3: CASSPGTGAYEQYF

J: TRBJ1-1
V: TRBV7-9
CDR3: CASSLQENTEAFF

J: TRBJ2-7
V: TRBV7-6
CDR3: CASSLGGARYEQYF

J: TRBJ1-5
V: TRBV5-8
CDR3: CASSSPYSGRGINQPQHF

J: TRBJ2-1
V: TRBV18
CDR3: CASSPQTGYNEQFF

J: TRBJ1-2
V: TRBV6-1
CDR3: CASSADRGFPRDFGYTF

J: TRBJ2-7
V: TRBV11-2
CDR3: CASVPRDRRTYEQYF

J: TRBJ1-2
V: TRBV7-8
CDR3: CASSLAGGEYGYTF